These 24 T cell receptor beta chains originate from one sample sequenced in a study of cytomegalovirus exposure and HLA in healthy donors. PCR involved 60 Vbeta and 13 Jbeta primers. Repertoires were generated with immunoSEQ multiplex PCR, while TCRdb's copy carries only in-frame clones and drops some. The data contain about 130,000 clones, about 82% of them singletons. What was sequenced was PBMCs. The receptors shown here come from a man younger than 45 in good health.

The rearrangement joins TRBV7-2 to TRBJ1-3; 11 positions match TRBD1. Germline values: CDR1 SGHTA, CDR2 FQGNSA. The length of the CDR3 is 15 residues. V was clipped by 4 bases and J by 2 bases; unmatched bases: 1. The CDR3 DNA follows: TGTGCCAGCAGCTCGGACAGGGGGCCTGGAAACACCATATATTTT. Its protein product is CASSSDRGPGNTIYF. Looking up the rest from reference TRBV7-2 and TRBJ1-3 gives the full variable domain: GAGVSQSPSNKVTEKGKDVELRCDPISGHTALYWYRQSLGQGLEFLIYFQGNSAPDKSGLPSDRFSAERTGGSVSTLTIQRTQQEDSAVYLCASSSDRGPGNTIYFGEGSWLTVV.

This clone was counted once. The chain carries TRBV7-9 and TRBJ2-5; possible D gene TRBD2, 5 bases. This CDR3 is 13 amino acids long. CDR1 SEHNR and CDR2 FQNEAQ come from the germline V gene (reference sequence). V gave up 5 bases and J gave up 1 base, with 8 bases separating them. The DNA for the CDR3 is TGTGCCAGCAGCCGGGGTAGCCAAGAGACCCAGTACTTC. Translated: CASSRGSQETQYF.

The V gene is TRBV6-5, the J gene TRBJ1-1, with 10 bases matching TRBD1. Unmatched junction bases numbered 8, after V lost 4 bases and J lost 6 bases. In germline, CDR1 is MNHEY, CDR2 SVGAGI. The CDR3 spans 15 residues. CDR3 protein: CASSSSTGGFAEAFF. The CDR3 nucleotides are TGTGCCAGCAGTTCCTCGACAGGGGGCTTCGCTGAAGCTTTCTTT.

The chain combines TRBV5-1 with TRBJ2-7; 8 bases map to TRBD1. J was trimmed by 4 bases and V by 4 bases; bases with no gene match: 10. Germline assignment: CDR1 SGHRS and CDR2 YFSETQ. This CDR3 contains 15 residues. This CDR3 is CASSDGQGQNYEQYF. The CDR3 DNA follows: TGCGCCAGCAGCGATGGACAGGGCCAGAATTACGAGCAGTACTTC.

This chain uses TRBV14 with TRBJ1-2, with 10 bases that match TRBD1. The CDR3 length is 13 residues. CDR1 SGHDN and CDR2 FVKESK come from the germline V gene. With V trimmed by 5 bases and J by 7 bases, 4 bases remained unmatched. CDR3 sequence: CASSLGQGLGYTF. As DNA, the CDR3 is TGTGCCAGCAGCTTGGGACAGGGGCTTGGCTACACCTTC.

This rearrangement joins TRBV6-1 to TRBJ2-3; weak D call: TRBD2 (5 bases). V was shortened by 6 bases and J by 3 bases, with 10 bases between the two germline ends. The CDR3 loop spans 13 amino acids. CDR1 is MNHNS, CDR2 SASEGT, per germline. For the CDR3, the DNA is TGTGCCAGCAGCGGACTTAATACAGATACGCAGTATTTT. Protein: CASSGLNTDTQYF.

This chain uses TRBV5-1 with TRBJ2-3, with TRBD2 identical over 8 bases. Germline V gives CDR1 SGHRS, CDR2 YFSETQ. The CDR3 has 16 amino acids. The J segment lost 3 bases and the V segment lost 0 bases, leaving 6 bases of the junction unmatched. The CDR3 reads CASSLGRGAMTDTQYF. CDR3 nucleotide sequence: TGCGCCAGCAGCTTGGGGCGGGGGGCCATGACAGATACGCAGTATTTT.

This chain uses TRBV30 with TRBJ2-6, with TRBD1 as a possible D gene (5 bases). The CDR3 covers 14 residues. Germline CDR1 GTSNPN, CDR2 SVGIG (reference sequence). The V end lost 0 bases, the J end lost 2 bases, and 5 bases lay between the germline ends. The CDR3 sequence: CAWSVQAGANVLTF. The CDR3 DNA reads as TGTGCCTGGAGTGTACAGGCTGGGGCCAACGTCCTGACTTTC. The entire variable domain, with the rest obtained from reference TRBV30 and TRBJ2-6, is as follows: SQTIHQWPATLVQPVGSPLSLECTVEGTSNPNLYWYRQAAGRGLQLLFYSVGIGQISSEVPQNLSASRPQDRQFILSSKKLLLSDSGFYLCAWSVQAGANVLTFGAGSRLTVL.

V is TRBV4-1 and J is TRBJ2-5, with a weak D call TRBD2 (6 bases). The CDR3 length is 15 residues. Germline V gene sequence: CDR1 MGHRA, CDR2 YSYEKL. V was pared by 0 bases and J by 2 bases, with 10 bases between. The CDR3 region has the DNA TGCGCCAGCAGCCAAGACTTAGCGGTACAAGAGACCCAGTACTTC. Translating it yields CASSQDLAVQETQYF.

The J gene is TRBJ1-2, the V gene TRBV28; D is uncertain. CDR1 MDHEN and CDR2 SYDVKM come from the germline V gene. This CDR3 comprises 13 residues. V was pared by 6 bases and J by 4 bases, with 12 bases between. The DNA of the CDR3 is TGTGCCAGCAGAAGCGTAGGAGTCTATGGCTACACCTTC. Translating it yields CASRSVGVYGYTF.

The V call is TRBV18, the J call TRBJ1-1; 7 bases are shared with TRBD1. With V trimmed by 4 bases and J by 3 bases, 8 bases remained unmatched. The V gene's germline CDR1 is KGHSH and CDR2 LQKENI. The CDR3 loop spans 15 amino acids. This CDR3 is CASSLQSGTDTEAFF. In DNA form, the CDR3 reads TGTGCCAGCTCACTACAATCCGGGACAGACACTGAAGCTTTCTTT.

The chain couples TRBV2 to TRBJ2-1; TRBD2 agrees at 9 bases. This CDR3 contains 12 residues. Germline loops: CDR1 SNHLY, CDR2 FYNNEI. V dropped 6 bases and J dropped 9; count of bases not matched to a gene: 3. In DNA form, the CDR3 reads TGTGCCAGCAGGGGGACTAGCTCTGAGCAGTTCTTC. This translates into CASRGTSSEQFF.

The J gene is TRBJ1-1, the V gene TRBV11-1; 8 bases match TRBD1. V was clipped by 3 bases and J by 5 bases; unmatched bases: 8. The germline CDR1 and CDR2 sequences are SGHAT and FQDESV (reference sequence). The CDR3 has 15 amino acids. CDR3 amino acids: CASSFLQGVGTEAFF. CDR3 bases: TGTGCCAGCAGCTTTCTACAGGGGGTTGGGACTGAAGCTTTCTTT. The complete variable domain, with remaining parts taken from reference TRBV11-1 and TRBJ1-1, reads EAEVAQSPRYKITEKSQAVAFWCDPISGHATLYWYRQILGQGPELLVQFQDESVVDDSQLPKDRFSAERLKGVDSTLKIQPAELGDSAMYLCASSFLQGVGTEAFFGQGTRLTVV.

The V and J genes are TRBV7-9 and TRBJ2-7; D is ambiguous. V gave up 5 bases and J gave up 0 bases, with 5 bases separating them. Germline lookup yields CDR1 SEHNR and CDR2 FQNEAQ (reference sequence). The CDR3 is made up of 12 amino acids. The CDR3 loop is CASSGLSYEQYF. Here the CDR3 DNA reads TGTGCCAGCAGCGGCCTCTCCTACGAGCAGTACTTC. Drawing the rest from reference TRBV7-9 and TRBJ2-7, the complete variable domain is DTGVSQNPRHKITKRGQNVTFRCDPISEHNRLYWYRQTLGQGPEFLTYFQNEAQLEKSRLLSDRFSAERPKGSFSTLEIQRTEQGDSAMYLCASSGLSYEQYFGPGTRLTVT.

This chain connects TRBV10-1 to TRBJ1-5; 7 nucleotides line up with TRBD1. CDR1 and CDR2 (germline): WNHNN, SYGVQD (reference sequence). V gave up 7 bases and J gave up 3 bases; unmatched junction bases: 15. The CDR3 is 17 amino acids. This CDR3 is CASTEGPGQTNNQPQHF. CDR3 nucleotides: TGCGCCAGCACAGAGGGTCCGGGACAGACCAACAATCAGCCCCAGCATTTT.

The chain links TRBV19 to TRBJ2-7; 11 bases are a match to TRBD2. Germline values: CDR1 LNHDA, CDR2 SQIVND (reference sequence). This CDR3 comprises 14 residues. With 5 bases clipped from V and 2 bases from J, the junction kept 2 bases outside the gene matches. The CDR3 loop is CASSGLAGTYEQYF. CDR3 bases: TGTGCCAGTAGTGGACTAGCGGGTACCTACGAGCAGTACTTC.

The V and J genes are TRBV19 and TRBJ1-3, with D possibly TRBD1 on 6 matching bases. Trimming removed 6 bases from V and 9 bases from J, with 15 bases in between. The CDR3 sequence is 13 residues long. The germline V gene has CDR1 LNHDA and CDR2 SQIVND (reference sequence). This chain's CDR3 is CASRRDTRSTIYF. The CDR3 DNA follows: TGTGCCAGTAGACGGGACACCAGGAGCACCATATATTTT.

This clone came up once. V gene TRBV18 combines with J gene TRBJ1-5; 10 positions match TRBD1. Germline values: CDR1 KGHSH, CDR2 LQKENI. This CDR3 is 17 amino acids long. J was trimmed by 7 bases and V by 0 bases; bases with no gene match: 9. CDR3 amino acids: CASSPPEGQGKGQPQHF. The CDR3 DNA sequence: TGTGCCAGCTCACCACCTGAGGGACAGGGGAAGGGACAGCCCCAGCATTTT. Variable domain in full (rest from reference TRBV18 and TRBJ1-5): NAGVMQNPRHLVRRRGQEARLRCSPMKGHSHVYWYRQLPEEGLKFMVYLQKENIIDESGMPKERFSAEFPKEGPSILRIQQVVRGDSAAYFCASSPPEGQGKGQPQHFGDGTRLSIL.

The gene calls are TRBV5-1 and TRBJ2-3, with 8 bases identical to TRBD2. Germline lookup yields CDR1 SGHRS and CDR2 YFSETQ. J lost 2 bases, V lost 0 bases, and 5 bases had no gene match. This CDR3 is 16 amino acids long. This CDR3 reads CASSLGVAGSTDTQYF. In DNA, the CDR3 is TGCGCCAGCAGCTTGGGGGTAGCGGGGTCCACAGATACGCAGTATTTT.

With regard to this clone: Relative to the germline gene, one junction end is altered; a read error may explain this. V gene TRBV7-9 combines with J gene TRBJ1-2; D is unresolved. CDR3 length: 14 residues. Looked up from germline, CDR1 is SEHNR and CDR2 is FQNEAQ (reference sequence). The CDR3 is CTSSLGVNSAGYTF. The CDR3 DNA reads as TGTACCAGCAGCTTAGGAGTGAATAGCGCTGGCTACACCTTC. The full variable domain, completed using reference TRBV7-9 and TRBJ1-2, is DTGVSQNPRHKITKRGQNVTFRCDPISEHNRLYWYRQTLGQGPEFLTYFQNEAQLEKSRLLSDRFSAERPKGSFSTLEIQRTEQGDSAMYLCTSSLGVNSAGYTFGSGTRLTVV.

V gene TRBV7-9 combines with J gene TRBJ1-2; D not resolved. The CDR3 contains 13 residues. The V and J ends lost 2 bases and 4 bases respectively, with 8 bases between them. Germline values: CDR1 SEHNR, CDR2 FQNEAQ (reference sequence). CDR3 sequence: CASSLSLSYGYTF. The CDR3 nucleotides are TGTGCCAGCAGCTTATCTCTCTCCTATGGCTACACCTTC.

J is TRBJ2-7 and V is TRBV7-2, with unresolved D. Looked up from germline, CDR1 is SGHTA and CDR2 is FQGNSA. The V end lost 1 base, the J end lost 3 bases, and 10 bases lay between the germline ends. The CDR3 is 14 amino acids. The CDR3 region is CASSLGGPGYEQYF. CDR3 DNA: TGTGCCAGCAGCTTAGGAGGCCCCGGCTACGAGCAGTACTTC.

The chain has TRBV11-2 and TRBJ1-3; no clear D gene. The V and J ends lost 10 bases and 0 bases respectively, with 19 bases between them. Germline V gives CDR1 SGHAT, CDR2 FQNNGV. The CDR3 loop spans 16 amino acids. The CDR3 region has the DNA TGTGCCACAAAACGGTGGGCTAAAAACTCTGGAAACACCATATATTTT. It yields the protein CATKRWAKNSGNTIYF.

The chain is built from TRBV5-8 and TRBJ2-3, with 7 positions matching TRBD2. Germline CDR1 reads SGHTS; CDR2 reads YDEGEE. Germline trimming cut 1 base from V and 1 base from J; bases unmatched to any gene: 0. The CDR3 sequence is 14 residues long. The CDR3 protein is CASSLTSGTDTQYF. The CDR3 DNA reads TGTGCCAGCAGCTTGACTAGCGGCACAGATACGCAGTATTTT.